The rows below give T cell receptor beta chains drawn from one sample of a study of human versus mouse CDR3 diversity and MHC coevolution. The data were produced by immunoSEQ multiplex PCR, yet TCRdb's version contains in-frame clones alone and is incomplete. Altogether about 83,000 clones are present, less than 95% being singletons, with the ten largest covering around 0.15%. The sequencing sample was made of naive CD4+ T cells from blood. These receptors came from a person aged 30 to 69 in good health. CDR3s include the opening cysteine and the closing phenylalanine or tryptophan. The order of the fields is V gene, J gene, D gene, clone size, CDR3 protein, CDR3 DNA. A D gene is named only where the DNA matches it firmly. Rows give clone size only sometimes, using once, few, many, or a class for an expanded clone.

V gene: TRBV4-1
J gene: TRBJ1-1
D gene: -
clone size: -
CDR3 protein: CASSRGNLIGTEAFF
CDR3 DNA: TGCGCCAGCAGCCGCGGCAACTTAATCGGCACTGAAGCTTTCTTT

V gene: TRBV6-5
J gene: TRBJ2-1
D gene: -
clone size: -
CDR3 protein: CASKSSGGGVHEQFF
CDR3 DNA: TGTGCCAGCAAATCTAGCGGAGGGGGGGTCCATGAGCAGTTCTTC

V gene: TRBV5-4
J gene: TRBJ1-1
D gene: TRBD1
clone size: -
CDR3 protein: CASFKTGVMNTEAFF
CDR3 DNA: TGTGCCAGCTTCAAGACAGGGGTGATGAACACTGAAGCTTTCTTT

V gene: TRBV7-8
J gene: TRBJ2-7
D gene: -
clone size: -
CDR3 protein: CASSPRGAGTSYEQYF
CDR3 DNA: TGTGCCAGCAGCCCCCGAGGGGCGGGGACCTCCTACGAGCAGTACTTC

V gene: TRBV19
J gene: TRBJ1-6
D gene: TRBD1
clone size: -
CDR3 protein: CATTSTGENSPLHF
CDR3 DNA: TGTGCCACCACTTCGACAGGGGAGAATTCACCCCTCCACTTT

V gene: TRBV28
J gene: TRBJ1-2
D gene: -
clone size: -
CDR3 protein: CASGQYWAGLGSDYGYTF
CDR3 DNA: TGTGCCAGCGGGCAATATTGGGCAGGGTTAGGGTCGGACTATGGCTACACCTTC

V gene: TRBV28
J gene: TRBJ2-7
D gene: TRBD2
clone size: -
CDR3 protein: CASSFIGGGDSNSYEQYF
CDR3 DNA: TGTGCCAGCAGTTTTATTGGCGGGGGGGATTCTAATTCCTACGAGCAGTACTTC

V gene: TRBV5-4
J gene: TRBJ2-3
D gene: -
clone size: once
CDR3 protein: CASSPPTSTDTQYF
CDR3 DNA: TGTGCCAGCAGCCCCCCCACTAGCACAGATACGCAGTATTTT

V gene: TRBV15
J gene: TRBJ1-2
D gene: TRBD1
clone size: -
CDR3 protein: CATSGSVQVVKTGANYGYTF
CDR3 DNA: TGTGCCACCAGCGGCTCCGTCCAAGTCGTTAAGACAGGGGCTAACTATGGCTACACCTTC

V gene: TRBV18
J gene: TRBJ1-2
D gene: -
clone size: -
CDR3 protein: CASSLSPVLGGGYTF
CDR3 DNA: TGTGCCAGCTCACTCTCGCCCGTCCTCGGCGGTGGCTACACCTTC

V gene: TRBV4-1
J gene: TRBJ2-5
D gene: -
clone size: -
CDR3 protein: CASGGYQETQYF
CDR3 DNA: TGCGCCAGTGGGGGGTACCAAGAGACCCAGTACTTC

V gene: TRBV18
J gene: TRBJ1-5
D gene: TRBD1
clone size: -
CDR3 protein: CASSPDRSQPQHF
CDR3 DNA: TGTGCCAGCTCACCGGACAGGTCTCAGCCCCAGCATTTT

V gene: TRBV15
J gene: TRBJ2-2
D gene: -
clone size: -
CDR3 protein: CATSRDRRRDTGELFF
CDR3 DNA: TGTGCCACCAGCAGAGATAGGCGCCGGGACACCGGGGAGCTGTTTTTT

V gene: TRBV5-6
J gene: TRBJ2-5
D gene: TRBD1
clone size: -
CDR3 protein: CASSELRDRVTETQYF
CDR3 DNA: TGTGCCAGCAGCGAACTGAGGGACAGGGTGACCGAGACCCAGTACTTC

V gene: TRBV5-1
J gene: TRBJ2-3
D gene: TRBD2
clone size: -
CDR3 protein: CASSLAGGIVDTQYF
CDR3 DNA: TGCGCCAGCAGCTTGGCGGGAGGGATAGTAGATACGCAGTATTTT

V gene: TRBV5-6
J gene: TRBJ2-7
D gene: -
clone size: -
CDR3 protein: CASSLGHPTYEQYF
CDR3 DNA: TGTGCCAGCAGCCTTGGACACCCAACCTACGAGCAGTACTTC

V gene: TRBV6-5
J gene: TRBJ2-3
D gene: TRBD2
clone size: -
CDR3 protein: CASSYSLAGLYTQYF
CDR3 DNA: TGTGCCAGCAGTTACTCTTTAGCGGGCCTATATACGCAGTATTTT

V gene: TRBV18
J gene: TRBJ2-5
D gene: -
clone size: -
CDR3 protein: CASSPASGFTETQYF
CDR3 DNA: TGTGCCAGCTCACCAGCGAGCGGTTTTACAGAGACCCAGTACTTC

V gene: TRBV5-1
J gene: TRBJ2-5
D gene: TRBD2
clone size: once
CDR3 protein: CASSLAGGETQYF
CDR3 DNA: TGCGCCAGCAGCTTGGCGGGAGGAGAGACCCAGTACTTC

V gene: TRBV5-1
J gene: TRBJ2-3
D gene: TRBD1
clone size: -
CDR3 protein: CASSPGTGIPDTQYF
CDR3 DNA: TGCGCCAGCAGCCCCGGGACAGGGATCCCAGATACGCAGTATTTT

V gene: TRBV19
J gene: TRBJ1-1
D gene: -
clone size: -
CDR3 protein: CASSRKYSDMRAFF
CDR3 DNA: TGTGCCAGTAGTCGTAAATACTCGGATATGCGGGCTTTCTTT

V gene: TRBV27
J gene: TRBJ2-1
D gene: TRBD2
clone size: -
CDR3 protein: CASSRGTSGYNEQFF
CDR3 DNA: TGTGCCAGCAGCCGAGGGACTAGCGGCTACAATGAGCAGTTCTTC

V gene: TRBV14
J gene: TRBJ2-3
D gene: TRBD2
clone size: -
CDR3 protein: CASSQRTSGGNTDTQYF
CDR3 DNA: TGTGCCAGCAGCCAAAGGACTAGCGGGGGAAACACAGATACGCAGTATTTT

V gene: TRBV30
J gene: TRBJ2-2
D gene: TRBD2
clone size: -
CDR3 protein: CAWRTRGLAGSGELFF
CDR3 DNA: TGTGCCTGGAGGACACGGGGACTAGCGGGATCCGGGGAGCTGTTTTTT

V gene: TRBV5-4
J gene: TRBJ1-2
D gene: TRBD1
clone size: -
CDR3 protein: CASSNQGGYGYTF
CDR3 DNA: TGTGCCAGCAGCAATCAGGGGGGTTATGGCTACACCTTC

V gene: TRBV30
J gene: TRBJ1-2
D gene: TRBD1
clone size: -
CDR3 protein: CAWRVRDRGLYGYTF
CDR3 DNA: TGTGCCTGGAGAGTCCGGGACAGGGGTTTGTATGGCTACACCTTC

V gene: TRBV27
J gene: TRBJ1-2
D gene: TRBD1
clone size: -
CDR3 protein: CASRDQGGDYGYTF
CDR3 DNA: TGTGCCAGCAGAGATCAGGGGGGTGACTATGGCTACACCTTC

V gene: TRBV9
J gene: TRBJ1-4
D gene: -
clone size: -
CDR3 protein: CASSADSREKLFF
CDR3 DNA: TGTGCCAGCAGCGCGGACAGCCGGGAAAAACTGTTTTTT

V gene: TRBV5-1
J gene: TRBJ2-1
D gene: -
clone size: -
CDR3 protein: CASSSGGGDVEQFF
CDR3 DNA: TGCGCCAGCAGCTCAGGCGGGGGCGATGTGGAGCAGTTCTTC

V gene: TRBV5-1
J gene: TRBJ2-4
D gene: -
clone size: -
CDR3 protein: CASSLGTSSKNIQYF
CDR3 DNA: TGCGCCAGCAGCTTGGGGACATCTTCCAAAAACATTCAGTACTTC

V gene: TRBV30
J gene: TRBJ2-1
D gene: -
clone size: -
CDR3 protein: CAWSFAWGLKGRNEQFF
CDR3 DNA: TGTGCCTGGAGTTTTGCTTGGGGACTCAAGGGGAGGAATGAGCAGTTCTTC